Listed below are T cell receptor beta chains from one sample, sequenced in a study of T cell changes during pregnancy in multiple sclerosis. Assay used: immunoSEQ multiplex PCR; TCRdb lists only in-frame clones, some missing. The table shows roughly 40,000 clones, with 89% occurring only once. This sample comprised CD4+ T cells from peripheral blood mononuclear cells, obtained in the first trimester of pregnancy. These receptors all come from a female donor with multiple sclerosis, enrolled in a pregnancy study. Each CDR3 is given with its conserved first and last residue. The D gene is left open where the match is weak. Rows give clone size only sometimes, using once, few, many, or a class for an expanded clone.

>TRBV6-6|once|TRBD1|TRBJ2-7
CASRDGQGSDEQYF
TGTGCCAGCAGGGATGGACAGGGTAGCGACGAGCAGTACTTC
>TRBV4-1|NA|NA|TRBJ1-2
CASSPERQSYGYTF
TGCGCCAGCAGCCCTGAGCGGCAGAGCTATGGCTACACCTTC
>TRBV10-3|NA|TRBD1|TRBJ1-6
CAITKDRGLNSPLHF
TGTGCCATCACCAAGGACAGGGGGCTTAATTCACCCCTCCACTTT
>TRBV7-2|once|NA|TRBJ1-1
CASSAGLNTEAFF
TGTGCCAGCAGCGCGGGACTGAACACTGAAGCTTTCTTT
>TRBV6-6|once|NA|TRBJ1-3
CASSYTGSSGNTIYF
TGTGCCAGCAGTTACACCGGGAGCTCTGGAAACACCATATATTTT
>TRBV2|NA|NA|TRBJ1-5
CASRQGLSGNQPQHF
TGTGCCAGCAGGCAGGGGTTAAGTGGCAATCAGCCCCAGCATTTT
>TRBV7-9|once|NA|TRBJ2-7
CASSVQDYEQYF
TGTGCCAGCAGCGTGCAGGACTACGAGCAGTACTTC
>TRBV9|NA|NA|TRBJ1-1
CASSVATVDTEAFF
TGTGCCAGCAGCGTAGCTACAGTCGACACTGAAGCTTTCTTT
>TRBV7-9|NA|TRBD1|TRBJ1-1
CASSSGQPDREAFF
TGTGCCAGCAGCTCGGGACAGCCGGATAGGGAAGCTTTCTTT
>TRBV7-6|once|TRBD1|TRBJ1-3
CASSSRTGLFLSSGNTIYF
TGTGCCAGCAGCTCGAGGACAGGGCTATTTTTAAGCTCTGGAAACACCATATATTTT
>TRBV7-2|NA|NA|TRBJ2-1
CASSSPFINEQFF
TGTGCCAGCAGCTCCCCCTTTATCAATGAGCAGTTCTTC
>TRBV18|once|TRBD1|TRBJ1-2
CASSPDRVGGGYTF
TGTGCCAGCTCACCAGACAGGGTGGGTGGTGGCTACACCTTC
>TRBV6-5|NA|TRBD1|TRBJ1-6
CASSYHRGQNSPLHF
TGTGCCAGCAGTTACCACAGGGGGCAGAATTCACCCCTCCACTTT
>TRBV25-1|NA|NA|TRBJ1-2
CASTNRDNYGYTF
TGTGCCAGTACCAACAGGGATAACTATGGCTACACCTTC
>TRBV5-8|once|TRBD1|TRBJ1-1
CASSLVPVTGGTEAFF
TGTGCCAGCAGCTTGGTCCCCGTGACAGGGGGTACTGAAGCTTTCTTT
>TRBV11-2|NA|TRBD2|TRBJ2-3
CASSEGTSGASPSLATQYF
TGTGCCAGCAGCGAGGGGACTAGCGGGGCCTCCCCCTCTTTAGCCACGCAGTATTTT
>TRBV18|NA|TRBD2|TRBJ2-5
CASSPRSGGAQETQYF
TGTGCCAGCTCACCACGGAGCGGGGGGGCCCAAGAGACCCAGTACTTC
>TRBV5-1|NA|TRBD1|TRBJ1-3
CASARQGGDGNTIYF
TGCGCCAGCGCTAGACAGGGCGGAGATGGAAACACCATATATTTT
>TRBV30|NA|TRBD1|TRBJ1-1
CAWSPQGATEAFF
TGTGCCTGGAGTCCACAGGGGGCAACTGAAGCTTTCTTT
>TRBV5-1|NA|NA|TRBJ2-1
CASSSGGGYYNEQFF
TGCGCCAGCAGCTCTGGGGGCGGGTACTACAATGAGCAGTTCTTC
>TRBV29-1|NA|TRBD1|TRBJ2-3
CSVRGTGSVDTQYF
TGCAGCGTCCGCGGGACAGGGTCTGTAGATACGCAGTATTTT
>TRBV19|NA|NA|TRBJ1-2
CASSISWHNYGYTF
TGTGCCAGTAGTATATCGTGGCATAACTATGGCTACACCTTC
>TRBV5-8|NA|NA|TRBJ1-2
CASRISGVWVYGYTF
TGTGCCAGCAGGATTTCAGGGGTTTGGGTCTATGGCTACACCTTC
>TRBV27|NA|TRBD2|TRBJ2-3
CASSLTGLAESTDTQYF
TGTGCCAGCAGTTTAACCGGACTAGCGGAGTCCACAGATACGCAGTATTTT
>TRBV6-1|NA|NA|TRBJ1-4
CASSEAGRFNEKLFF
TGTGCCAGCAGTGAGGCCGGGAGATTTAATGAAAAACTGTTTTTT
>TRBV12-5|NA|TRBD2|TRBJ2-7
CASGTDWEGINEQYF
TGTGCTAGTGGTACCGACTGGGAGGGAATCAACGAGCAGTACTTC
>TRBV7-2|NA|TRBD2|TRBJ2-7
CASSLTSGGYEQYF
TGTGCCAGCAGCTTAACTAGCGGGGGCTACGAGCAGTACTTC
>TRBV6-5|NA|NA|TRBJ1-5
CASSSPGGYSNQPQHF
TGTGCCAGCAGTTCCCCGGGGGGGTATAGCAATCAGCCCCAGCATTTT
>TRBV5-1|NA|NA|TRBJ1-1
CASSLDSVNTEAFF
TGCGCCAGCAGCTTGGATAGTGTGAACACTGAAGCTTTCTTT
>TRBV28|NA|NA|TRBJ1-5
CASTARGATRIGNQPQHF
TGTGCCAGCACCGCCCGTGGGGCGACAAGGATTGGTAATCAGCCCCAGCATTTT
>TRBV18|NA|NA|TRBJ2-3
CASSPRQSSQGTDTQYF
TGTGCCAGCTCACCGAGACAGTCCTCCCAGGGCACAGATACGCAGTATTTT
>TRBV5-1|NA|TRBD1|TRBJ1-1
CASSLEAGGISTEAFF
TGCGCCAGCAGCTTGGAGGCAGGGGGAATAAGCACTGAAGCTTTCTTT